This T cell receptor (beta chain) was retrieved from a study of OX40 agonist ivuxolimab in advanced cancers. Study in general: Cohort: around 86% men, mean age about 62, aged roughly 23 to 79. Findings of the study overall: Fewer expanded clones were found on average in CD4+ than in CD8+ T cells. Patients with a partial response at 0.1-3.0 mg/kg had among the lowest clonal expansion.

This clone has just one count. Its antigen is unidentified. Libraries were prepared by immunoSEQ multiplex PCR; TCRdb keeps only in-frame clonotypes and omits some of them. The sample has 90,000 or so clones, 80% to 90% seen once. The CDR3 loop spans 14 amino acids. V dropped 6 bases and J dropped 7; count of bases not matched to a gene: 11. Germline V gene lookup returns CDR1 ENHRY and CDR2 SYGVKD. This TCR derives from an adult with an advanced solid tumor such as melanoma, head and neck, liver or kidney cancer. The chain links TRBV10-3 to TRBJ2-7; 8 bases are shared with TRBD1. Sequencing was performed on CD4+ or CD8+ T cells sorted from blood, taken in a trial of the OX40 agonist ivuxolimab. CDR3 sequence reads: CAIRGDRGYWEQYF. CDR3 bases: TGTGCCATCAGGGGAGACAGGGGTTATTGGGAGCAGTACTTC.